These 20 T cell receptor beta chains originate from one sample sequenced in a study of identical twins. MiXCR, run by TCRdb on the 5' RACE reads, gives a single entry per CDR3 protein. Here the sample spans approximately 700,000 distinct CDR3 sequences, about 20% being singletons. The data also belong to a second study, concerning T cells expressing NK-cell markers.

Source material: PBMCs. These receptors all come from a woman in her late teens or twenties in good health.

V is TRBV7-8 and J is TRBJ1-1, with D possibly being TRBD1 (5 bases). Trimming took off 5 bases at V and 1 base at J, with 14 bases between the two ends. The CDR3 loop spans 15 amino acids. From germline, CDR1 is SGHVS and CDR2 FQNEAQ. Here the CDR3 reads CASSHPRTSNTEAFF. In nucleotides, the CDR3 is TGTGCCAGCAGCCACCCCCGGACATCGAACACTGAAGCTTTCTTT.

This chain links TRBV5-1 with TRBJ2-3; TRBD1 aligns across 8 bases. J gave up 5 bases and V 4 bases, and 12 bases lay outside the gene matches. CDR1 SGHRS and CDR2 YFSETQ come from the germline V gene. The CDR3 spans 16 residues. The CDR3 DNA is TGCGCCAGCAGCATGGACAGGGTGAGGGGAGAAGATACGCAGTATTTT. As protein: CASSMDRVRGEDTQYF.

This clonotype was detected only a few times. The chain carries TRBV5-1 and TRBJ2-3, with 11 bases matching TRBD2. The CDR3 loop spans 16 amino acids. Germline CDR1 and CDR2: SGHRS and YFSETQ. With 5 bases clipped from V and 5 bases from J, the junction kept 10 bases outside the gene matches. CDR3: CASSSTSGAPGDTQYF. Here the CDR3 DNA reads TGCGCCAGCAGTTCGACTAGCGGGGCCCCGGGAGATACGCAGTATTTT.

On this clonotype itself: The junction differs from germline at one of its ends, possibly a read error. This chain links TRBV2 with TRBJ2-1; 15 bases are shared with TRBD2. The CDR3 has 18 amino acids. CDR1 and CDR2 (germline): SNHLY, FYNNEI. This CDR3 is CACSSGLAGGKGYNEQFF. The CDR3 DNA reads TGTGCCTGCAGCTCGGGACTAGCGGGGGGTAAGGGCTACAATGAGCAGTTCTTC.

The CDR3 DNA follows: TGCGCCAGCTCAGGAGGACCCACCTACGAGCAGTACTTC. Translation: CASSGGPTYEQYF. The V and J genes are TRBV5-1 and TRBJ2-7, with D maybe TRBD2 (5 bases). The CDR3 contains 13 residues. V lost 7 bases and J 2 bases, leaving 13 bases between the germline ends. CDR1 SGHRS and CDR2 YFSETQ come from the germline V gene. The full variable domain, its missing parts supplied by reference TRBV5-1 and TRBJ2-7, is KAGVTQTPRYLIKTRGQQVTLSCSPISGHRSVSWYQQTPGQGLQFLFEYFSETQRNKGNFPGRFSGRQFSNSRSEMNVSTLELGDSALYLCASSGGPTYEQYFGPGTRLTVT.

V gene TRBV5-1 combines with J gene TRBJ2-7; D may match TRBD1 or TRBD2 (5 bases each). Trimming cost V 2 bases and J 5 bases, with 14 bases left between them. The V gene's germline CDR1 is SGHRS and CDR2 YFSETQ. CDR3 length equals 14 residues. The CDR3 DNA follows: TGCGCCAGCAGCTTTGGGGGAGTGAGGGACGAGCAGTACTTC. Its protein product is CASSFGGVRDEQYF.

This clonotype was picked up one time. The rearrangement joins TRBV4-3 to TRBJ1-2; 8 bases match TRBD1. This CDR3 spans 13 amino acids. CDR1 is LGHNA, CDR2 YSLEER, per germline. With 4 bases clipped from V and 10 bases from J, the junction kept 8 bases outside the gene matches. CDR3 sequence reads: CASSPRGTGVYTF. In DNA, the CDR3 is TGCGCCAGCAGCCCTCGGGGGACAGGTGTCTACACCTTC.

This clonotype was seen only a few times. The V gene is TRBV6-2 or TRBV6-3, the J gene TRBJ1-2; tentative D call: TRBD1 (6 bases). Germline loops: CDR1 MNHEY, CDR2 SVGEGT. This CDR3 has 17 residues. Trimming removed 5 bases at V and 4 bases at J, with 23 bases between. CDR3 sequence: CASSPSGRGRLGYGYTF. DNA for the CDR3: TGTGCCAGCAGTCCCTCCGGCCGGGGGCGCCTTGGCTATGGCTACACCTTC.

The rearrangement uses TRBV9 and TRBJ2-7, with 7 bases aligning to TRBD1. The J segment lost 4 bases and the V segment lost 4 bases, leaving 11 bases of the junction unmatched. CDR1 SGDLS and CDR2 YYNGEE come from the germline V gene. There are 15 residues in the CDR3. The CDR3 coding sequence is TGTGCCAGCAGCCCAGGAGTGTGGGACAGATACGAGCAGTACTTC. Translating gives CASSPGVWDRYEQYF. Full variable domain (missing parts from reference TRBV9 and TRBJ2-7): DSGVTQTPKHLITATGQRVTLRCSPRSGDLSVYWYQQSLDQGLQFLIQYYNGEERAKGNILERFSAQQFPDLHSELNLSSLELGDSALYFCASSPGVWDRYEQYFGPGTRLTVT.

The CDR3 protein is CASSPGDGSYEQYF. CDR3 nucleotide sequence: TGTGCCAGCAGCCCTGGGGACGGGTCCTACGAGCAGTACTTC. The chain carries TRBV7-8 and TRBJ2-7; D possibly matches TRBD1 or TRBD2 (5 bases each). The CDR3 contains 14 residues. Germline loops: CDR1 SGHVS, CDR2 FQNEAQ. Trimming left V 5 bases short and J 1 base short, with 12 bases between.

This clonotype appeared a few times. The CDR3 loop reads CASSPLGGAVTDTQYF. The CDR3 bases are TGTGCCAGCAGCCCCCTTGGGGGGGCCGTGACAGATACGCAGTATTTT. V usage is TRBV12-3 or TRBV12-4 and J usage is TRBJ2-3, with a possible D match to TRBD2 (7 bases). The CDR3 spans 16 residues. The ends were cut back, 6 bases at V and 3 bases at J, with 19 bases in the middle.

This clonotype was found many times. The chain is built from TRBV12-3 or TRBV12-4 and TRBJ2-7; TRBD2 matches at 7 bases. V dropped 0 bases and J dropped 3; count of bases not matched to a gene: 5. This CDR3 has 15 amino acids. Here the CDR3 DNA reads TGTGCCAGCAGTTTAGCGGGGGGGAGTCTCTACGAGCAGTACTTC. This encodes CASSLAGGSLYEQYF.

In its sample, this clonotype was seen a few times. The gene calls are TRBV12-3 or TRBV12-4 and TRBJ2-3, with 10 nucleotides matching TRBD2. After removal of 2 bases from V and 1 base from J, the junction contained 6 bases not matched to a gene. The CDR3 is made up of 17 amino acids. The CDR3 spells CASSLFSLAGGTDTQYF. CDR3 coding DNA: TGTGCCAGCAGTTTATTCAGTCTAGCGGGGGGCACAGATACGCAGTATTTT.

This clonotype was detected only a few times. The chain uses TRBV6-5 and TRBJ2-7, with TRBD1 matching 7 bases. The trim removed 5 bases at V and 1 base at J, leaving 8 bases unmatched. The CDR3 is made up of 15 amino acids. In germline, CDR1 is MNHEY, CDR2 SVGAGI. The DNA for the CDR3 is TGTGCCAGCAGTAACAGGGGAGCACGGTCCTACGAGCAGTACTTC. Encoded protein: CASSNRGARSYEQYF.

The genes are TRBV7-8 and TRBJ2-5, with 10 bases lining up with TRBD2. This CDR3 contains 16 residues. Germline CDR1 is SGHVS and CDR2 is FQNEAQ. The J segment lost 0 bases and the V segment lost 0 bases, leaving 1 base of the junction unmatched. CDR3 protein: CASSLASGRYQETQYF. Here the CDR3 DNA reads TGTGCCAGCAGCTTAGCTAGCGGGAGGTACCAAGAGACCCAGTACTTC.

The table lists this clonotype with a few counts. This sequence joins TRBV29-1 and TRBJ2-1; tentatively, D is TRBD1 (6 bases). The CDR3 covers 14 residues. Germline CDR1 reads SQVTM; CDR2 reads ANQGSEA. CDR3 sequence (DNA): TGCAGTGCCGTAAACAGGGTCCCGGTGGATGAGCAGTTCTTC. Its translation is CSAVNRVPVDEQFF.

This clonotype was detected only a few times. This chain joins TRBV20-1 and TRBJ2-4; possible D gene TRBD1, 6 bases. The CDR3 is 17 amino acids. With 2 bases removed from V and 7 bases from J, the gap between germline ends came to 24 bases. Germline assignment: CDR1 DFQATT and CDR2 SNEGSKA (reference sequence). The CDR3 region has the DNA TGCAGTGCTAGATTTAGACAGGTCGATTCGATGGGCAACATTCAGTACTTC. Its protein is CSARFRQVDSMGNIQYF.

The V gene is TRBV20-1, the J gene TRBJ2-5; D assignment may be TRBD1 or TRBD2 (6 bases each). V lost 3 bases and J lost 4, with 12 bases in between. The CDR3 spans 13 residues. Germline V gene sequence: CDR1 DFQATT, CDR2 SNEGSKA (reference sequence). Here the CDR3 reads CSARAGGPETQYF. The CDR3 DNA follows: TGCAGTGCTAGGGCTGGGGGGCCAGAGACCCAGTACTTC.

This clonotype was seen only a few times. The chain couples TRBV6-1 to TRBJ2-1, with 10 bases matching TRBD1. The junction had 6 bases not matched to a gene; V was cut back by 6 bases and J by 1 base. This CDR3 is 16 amino acids long. Germline CDR1 MNHNS, CDR2 SASEGT. The CDR3 sequence is CASSKGTGASYNEQFF. In DNA, the CDR3 is TGTGCCAGCAGCAAGGGGACAGGGGCGTCCTACAATGAGCAGTTCTTC.

This sequence joins TRBV5-1 and TRBJ2-1, with D uncertain. Trimming shortened V by 4 bases and J by 6 bases, and 8 bases separated the two germline ends. The length of the CDR3 is 12 residues. In germline, CDR1 is SGHRS, CDR2 YFSETQ. The CDR3 region has the DNA TGCGCCAGCAGCCGGAACGGCAATGAGCAGTTCTTC. Translation gives CASSRNGNEQFF. Based on the CDR3 plus reference TRBV5-1 and TRBJ2-1, the full variable domain is KAGVTQTPRYLIKTRGQQVTLSCSPISGHRSVSWYQQTPGQGLQFLFEYFSETQRNKGNFPGRFSGRQFSNSRSEMNVSTLELGDSALYLCASSRNGNEQFFGPGTRLTVL.